This T cell receptor (beta chain) was recovered during a study of identical twins. Broader study findings: Analyses of zero insertions could be partly confounded by invariant MAIT and iNKT cells.

A universal primer site was added by template switching, and unique molecular identifiers were carried by the cDNA. TCRdb reprocessed the 5' RACE reads via MiXCR and lists one record per CDR3 protein. Of more than 1.5 million distinct CDR3 sequences listed, around 29% are singletons. This CDR3 comprises 12 residues. V was clipped by 6 bases and J by 7 bases; unmatched bases: 4. Germline-derived CDR1 and CDR2 are MNHEY and SMNVEV (reference sequence). This clonotype was seen a few times. Its cognate antigen is unknown. V gene TRBV27 combines with J gene TRBJ2-7; TRBD1 agrees at 9 bases. The source material was cord blood. This receptor was obtained from a newborn girl in good health. In DNA, the CDR3 is TGTGCCAGCAGGACAGGGGGAATGGAGCAGTACTTC. As protein: CASRTGGMEQYF.